This T cell receptor beta chain comes out of a study of T cell responses to AZD1222 COVID-19 vaccine. The study's findings and limits: Possibly, clonal diversity was underestimated; donors were largely white British and included more females. Vaccination with two AZD1222 doses was followed by a rise in Spike-specific TCR breadth and depth.

Method: immunoSEQ multiplex PCR; TCRdb's copy keeps in-frame clones and lacks some. The table lists just over 90,000 clones, 85% to 90% of them singletons, with more than 2% in the top ten. Notes on this clone: Its target is not known.

Pooled samples include second doses given at about 4 or 12 weeks. With 4 bases removed from V and 1 base from J, the gap between germline ends came to 11 bases. This CDR3 is 14 amino acids long. CDR1 and CDR2 from the germline V gene are SGDLS and YYNGEE. The rearrangement joins TRBV9 to TRBJ1-1; tentative D call: TRBD1 (6 bases). This sequence originates from an adult who received the AZD1222 COVID-19 vaccine. The source was peripheral blood, collected 28 days after the second AZD1222 dose. The CDR3 coding sequence is TGTGCCAGCAGCCCCGGACAGTGGAACACTGAAGCTTTCTTT. Amino acid sequence: CASSPGQWNTEAFF.